These T cell receptor beta chains were read from a single sample in a study of blood T cell repertoires in COVID-19. The method was immunoSEQ multiplex PCR; TCRdb's version includes in-frame clones alone and lacks a portion of them. Here the sample spans 120,000 to 150,000 clones, about 80% being singletons. Sequenced material: peripheral blood. The receptors come from a human donor in a cohort sampled during active COVID-19. CDR3s include the opening cysteine and the closing phenylalanine or tryptophan.

cdr3_aa	v_call	j_call
CASSPGLAGTYEQYF	TRBV11-2	TRBJ2-7
CASSLVAGGLNEQFF	TRBV5-5	TRBJ2-1
CASSQHARGTGELFF	TRBV4-2	TRBJ2-2
CASSSSGGNEQYF	TRBV7-2	TRBJ2-7
CASSLAGTGEHSQYF	TRBV11-3	TRBJ2-7
CASNNGVQPQHF	TRBV2	TRBJ1-5
CASSLGRDRGGGELFF	TRBV5-4	TRBJ2-2
CASSSPGQGRTYEQYF	TRBV7-9	TRBJ2-7
CASSTQGRNYGYTF	TRBV19	TRBJ1-2
CASSLALAGGRQETQYF	TRBV7-8	TRBJ2-5
CASSLQVLRETQYF	TRBV28	TRBJ2-5
CASRSGAGGQFF	TRBV9	TRBJ2-1
CASSIVLQGAQPQHF	TRBV19	TRBJ1-5
CASSRLVRETQYF	TRBV4-2	TRBJ2-5
CASRDRAMVGELFF	TRBV5-1	TRBJ2-2
CATSRDWGWTTNTGELFF	TRBV15	TRBJ2-2
CASSRSAGGDLGEQYF	TRBV11-2	TRBJ2-7
CASSLVQGTDTQYF	TRBV7-9	TRBJ2-3
CASSYSTAQGTDTQYF	TRBV6-2/TRBV6-3	TRBJ2-3
CASSPSGTGGNQPQHF	TRBV5-6	TRBJ1-5
CASSLLSSTDTQYF	TRBV5-1	TRBJ2-3
CATSDIGQGSNEQFF	TRBV24-1	TRBJ2-1
CASSAGGTRLRDEQYF	TRBV11-2	TRBJ2-7
CASSVRTGGAASTGELFF	TRBV13	TRBJ2-2